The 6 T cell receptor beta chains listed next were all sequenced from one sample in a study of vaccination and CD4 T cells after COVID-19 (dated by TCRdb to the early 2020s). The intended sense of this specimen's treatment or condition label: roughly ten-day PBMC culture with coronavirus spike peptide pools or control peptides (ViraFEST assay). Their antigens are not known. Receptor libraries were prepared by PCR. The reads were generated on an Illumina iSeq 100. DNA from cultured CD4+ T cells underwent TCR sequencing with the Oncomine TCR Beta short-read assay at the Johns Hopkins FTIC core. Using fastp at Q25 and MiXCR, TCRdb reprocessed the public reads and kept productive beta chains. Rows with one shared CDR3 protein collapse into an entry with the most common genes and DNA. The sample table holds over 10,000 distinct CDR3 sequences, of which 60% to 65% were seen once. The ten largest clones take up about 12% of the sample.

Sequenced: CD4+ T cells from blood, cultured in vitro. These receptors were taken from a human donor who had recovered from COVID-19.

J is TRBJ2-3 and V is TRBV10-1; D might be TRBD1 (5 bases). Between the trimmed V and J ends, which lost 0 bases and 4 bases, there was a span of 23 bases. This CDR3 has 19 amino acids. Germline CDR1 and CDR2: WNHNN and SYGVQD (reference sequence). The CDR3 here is CASSESKLRSTVGPDTQYF. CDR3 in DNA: TGCGCCAGCAGTGAGTCGAAGCTACGCTCGACTGTGGGGCCAGATACGCAGTATTTT.

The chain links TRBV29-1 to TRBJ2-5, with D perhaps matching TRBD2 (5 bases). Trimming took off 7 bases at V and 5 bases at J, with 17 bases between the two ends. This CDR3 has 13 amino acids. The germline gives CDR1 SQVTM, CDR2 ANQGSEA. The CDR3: CSGTPVFGETQYF. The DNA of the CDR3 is TGCAGCGGGACTCCCGTTTTTGGGGAGACCCAGTACTTC.

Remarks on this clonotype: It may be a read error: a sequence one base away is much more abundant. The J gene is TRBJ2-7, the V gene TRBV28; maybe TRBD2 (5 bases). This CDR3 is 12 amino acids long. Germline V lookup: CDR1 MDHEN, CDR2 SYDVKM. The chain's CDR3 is CVSGTGGGEQYF. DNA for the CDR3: TGTGTCAGCGGAACCGGCGGAGGCGAGCAGTACTTC.

The CDR3 DNA sequence: TGTGCCTGGGCCGGGACAGGGCACCCCCGGGGATATGGCTACACCTTC. Amino acid sequence: CAWAGTGHPRGYGYTF. This rearrangement joins TRBV30 to TRBJ1-2, with 9 bases identical to TRBD1. The length of the CDR3 is 16 residues. Germline CDR1 is GTSNPN and CDR2 is SVGIG (reference sequence). Trimming took 5 bases from V and 5 from J; bases not matched to a gene: 15. Full variable domain (outside the CDR3, taken from reference TRBV30 and TRBJ1-2): SQTIHQWPATLVQPVGSPLSLECTVEGTSNPNLYWYRQAAGRGLQLLFYSVGIGQISSEVPQNLSASRPQDRQFILSSKKLLLSDSGFYLCAWAGTGHPRGYGYTFGSGTRLTVV.

The CDR3 DNA reads as TGTGCCAGCAGCCAAGGGGCCTTGGCGGGAGGGTACACAAGAAACATTCAGTACTTC. This sequence encodes CASSQGALAGGYTRNIQYF. V gene TRBV4-2 combines with J gene TRBJ2-4, with TRBD2 matching over 9 bases. CDR3 length equals 19 residues. V lost 1 base and J lost 6; bases outside the gene matches: 16. Germline V gives CDR1 LGHNA, CDR2 YNFKEQ.

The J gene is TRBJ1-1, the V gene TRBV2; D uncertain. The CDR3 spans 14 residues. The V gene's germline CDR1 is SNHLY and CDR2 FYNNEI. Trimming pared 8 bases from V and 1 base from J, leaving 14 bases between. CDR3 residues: CASRRENTNTEAFF. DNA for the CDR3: TGTGCCAGCCGGAGGGAGAATACGAACACTGAAGCTTTCTTT.